This TCR beta chain emerged from a study of response to subunit inactivated influenza vaccine. The CDR3 sequence is 15 residues long. Germline-derived CDR1 and CDR2 are MNHEY and SMNVEV (reference sequence). V was shortened by 1 base and J by 3 bases, with 9 bases between the two germline ends. Using its own MiXCR run on the RT-PCR reads, TCRdb lists one record per CDR3 protein. The sample shows 250,000 to 350,000 distinct CDR3 sequences, about 20% of them seen only once. This clonotype appeared a few times. The starting material was PBMCs from blood, obtained about 20 months after vaccination. The chain links TRBV27 to TRBJ1-4, with D perhaps TRBD1 (5 bases). The receptor comes from a man aged 50-75 years who received an inactivated influenza vaccine. CDR3 region: CASSLFRGANEKLFF. The CDR3 nucleotides read TGTGCCAGCAGTTTATTCCGGGGGGCTAATGAAAAACTGTTTTTT.